This TCR beta chain was documented in a study of blood T cell repertoires in COVID-19. For the study at large: Specimens from acute and convalescent COVID-19 originated in the United States, Italy and Spain.

Per the original methods: Amplification from reference gene primers served as the basis for estimated nucleated cell counts. Profiled with immunoSEQ multiplex PCR; TCRdb holds only in-frame clones, not every one. That table furnishes V, J and clone size, whereas the DNA furnished D and trimming. The sample records 200,000 to 250,000 clones, approximately 84% being singletons. Trimming removed 0 bases at V and 6 bases at J, with 12 bases between. The CDR3 has 14 amino acids. Per germline, CDR1 GTSNPN and CDR2 SVGIG (reference sequence). This chain joins TRBV30 and TRBJ1-5; D might be TRBD1 (5 bases). Sequences were obtained from peripheral blood. The TCR sequence derives from a woman aged 60-75 years with acute or convalescent COVID-19. The CDR3 is CAWSVGGSPQPQHF. DNA for the CDR3: TGTGCCTGGAGTGTTGGGGGGTCGCCTCAGCCCCAGCATTTT.